This T cell receptor beta chain was sequenced for a study of human T cells and chemical hapten exposure. Background on the study: Researchers reported sensitizing a roughly 2 cm by roughly 2 cm upper inner arm skin site with 2% DPC. A mostly female patient group had alopecia areata, totalis or universalis. The study, taken as a whole, reports: With DPC sensitization, TCRs exceeding 1 in 1000 frequency showed no change.

In TCRdb, the RACE reads were re-called with MiXCR into one record per CDR3 protein. The sample lists 55,000 to 80,000 distinct CDR3 sequences, 9.5% to 12% seen once, with about 2.5% in the top ten. Between the trimmed V and J ends, which lost 5 bases and 7 bases, there was a span of 12 bases. CDR3 length equals 13 residues. The time point denotes: patch test 3, about 24 weeks after DPC sensitization. Noted treatment: therapeutic diphenylcyclopropenone sensitization with weekly scalp DPC. Concerning this clonotype: What it binds is not known.

Sequenced here: whole blood, sampled in connection with sensitization to the hapten diphenylcyclopropenone (DPC). V gene TRBV12-3 or TRBV12-4 combines with J gene TRBJ2-1, with D possibly being TRBD2 (5 bases). The sequence was collected from a woman aged 25 to 45 with alopecia areata. Some clones in this sample may be carry-over from other donors' samples. The CDR3 loop reads CASSIQLGNEQFF. CDR3 sequence (DNA): TGTGCCAGCAGTATACAACTAGGGAATGAGCAGTTCTTC.